This TCR beta chain was documented in a study of blood T cell repertoires in COVID-19. At the level of the study: Whether acute or convalescent, the COVID-19 samples came from the United States, Italy and Spain. The cDNA or gDNA used as material had been derived from T cells, B-cell-depleted T cells, or PBMCs.

The CDR3 contains 12 residues. The ends were cut back, 7 bases at V and 2 bases at J, with 10 bases in the middle. Germline CDR1 and CDR2: SQVTM and ANQGSEA. While infection was still active, Seattle patients were enrolled and then followed longitudinally. In the original processing: By means of reference gene primer amplification, nucleated cell counts were estimated. Some clones are missing from TCRdb's copy, which holds only in-frame ones; the method was immunoSEQ multiplex PCR. The DNA gave D and trimming, while V, J and clone size come from that table. The sample consists of approximately 190,000 clones, around 76% of them appearing once.

The clonotype was recovered from an older woman with COVID-19, enrolled during active disease. V is TRBV29-1 and J is TRBJ2-3; D not certain. Sequenced sample: peripheral blood. In nucleotides, the CDR3 is TGCAGCGAACGAGAGGTCACAGATACGCAGTATTTT. Protein product: CSEREVTDTQYF.